This is a list of T cell receptor beta chains from one sample in a study of blood T cell repertoires in COVID-19. TCRdb keeps only in-frame clones here, not all; method: immunoSEQ multiplex PCR. This sample has approximately 75,000 clones, with 75% to 90% found just once. The sequenced sample consisted of peripheral blood. The receptors derive from a man aged 50-60 years with COVID-19, enrolled during active disease. CDR3s include the opening cysteine and the closing phenylalanine or tryptophan. D genes are given only for firm matches. For some rows the clone size is stated as once, few or many, or as a class when expanded; others skip it.

clone_size d_call v_call cdr3_length cdr3_aa
few NA TRBV7-8 13 CASSLDSNYGYTF
NA TRBD2 TRBV6-1 15 CASSEGEAGGNEQFF
NA TRBD1 TRBV6-5 14 CASSRGTGGPRRYF
NA TRBD2 TRBV5-1 15 CASSLELAGGETQYF
once NA TRBV18 13 CATSEGELETQYF
NA TRBD1 TRBV5-8 15 CASSLTGAILRPQHF
NA NA TRBV14 14 CASSQRGPYNEQFF
NA NA TRBV7-9 12 CATRLQAGELFF
NA TRBD1 TRBV18 14 CASSPAGGSYEQYF
few NA TRBV6-2/TRBV6-3 14 CASSYSGSTDTQYF
NA NA TRBV6-5 13 CASSYSSSAALLF
NA NA TRBV7-2 15 CASSIGSRSGNTIYF
NA TRBD1 TRBV28 15 CASIQGQSSYNEQFF
NA TRBD2 TRBV3-1/TRBV3-2 17 CASSQSSGSGGTDTQYF
NA NA TRBV25-1 14 CASSGLGSTNEQFF
NA NA TRBV5-8 16 CASSLTLTGRGQPQHF
NA NA TRBV6-5 14 CASRGNTGNEKLFF
NA TRBD1 TRBV28 13 CASSPTGFQPQHF
once TRBD1 TRBV7-6 15 CASSSGTGYYNEQFF
NA TRBD2 TRBV29-1 13 CSFGLAGVNEQFF
NA NA TRBV6-5 16 CASSYSGWESANTIYF
NA TRBD2 TRBV6-5 14 CASSTSEDYNEQFF
once NA TRBV19 15 CASSIGESVTDTQYF
NA TRBD2 TRBV5-4 16 CASSGGLAGGPNEQFF